This T cell receptor beta chain was sequenced in a study of T-cell memory formation after mild COVID-19. There are many counts of this clonotype. What it binds is unknown. The CDR3 sequence is 14 residues long. With 1 base removed from V and 6 bases from J, the gap between germline ends came to 9 bases. TCRdb processed the 5' RACE reads anew with MiXCR; each CDR3 protein has one entry. The sample comprises about 290,000 distinct CDR3 sequences, more than 15% of which are singletons, and about a fifth rests with the top ten. Study-wide results and limits: Some SARS-CoV-2-responding clones were already detected in memory before infection.

The chain recombines TRBV12-3 or TRBV12-4 with TRBJ2-2; D gene uncertain. Sequencing was carried out using PBMCs or a T cell subset sorted from them (not recorded which). The source of this sequence is a man aged 18 to 29 who had mild COVID-19 (a few samples of this study predate the infection). Cell type and time point are not known. The CDR3 spells CASSLDGWSGELFF. The CDR3 DNA sequence: TGTGCCAGCAGTTTAGATGGTTGGTCCGGGGAGCTGTTTTTT.